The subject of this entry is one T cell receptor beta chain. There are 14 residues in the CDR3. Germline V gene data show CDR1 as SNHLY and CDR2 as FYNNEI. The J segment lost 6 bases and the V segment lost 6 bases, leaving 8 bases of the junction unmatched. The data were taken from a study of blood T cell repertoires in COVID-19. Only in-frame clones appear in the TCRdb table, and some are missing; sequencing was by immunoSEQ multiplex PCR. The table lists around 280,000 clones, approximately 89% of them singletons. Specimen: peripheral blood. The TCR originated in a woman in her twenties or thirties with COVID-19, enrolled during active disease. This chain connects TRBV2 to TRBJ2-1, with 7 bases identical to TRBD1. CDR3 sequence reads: CASRGVRGPNEQFF. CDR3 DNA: TGTGCCAGCAGGGGGGTGAGGGGGCCCAATGAGCAGTTCTTC.